These 5 T cell receptor beta chains originate from one sample sequenced in a study of technical replicates of blood from several donors. Generated by immunoSEQ multiplex PCR, the TCRdb table keeps only in-frame clones and is missing some. The data show tens of thousands of clones, roughly 92% seen once. Sequencing was performed on T cells isolated from PBMCs. Every receptor here comes from a human donor in good health.

V is TRBV19 and J is TRBJ1-5, with 7 bases lining up with TRBD1. Per the germline V gene, CDR1 is LNHDA and CDR2 is SQIVND (reference sequence). The V gene end was trimmed by 4 bases and the J gene end by 1 base; junction bases not matched to a gene: 10. The CDR3 covers 17 residues. The CDR3 DNA reads TGTGCCAGTAGTAATTCCCCGGGACAGTTGAGCAATCAGCCCCAGCATTTT. It yields the protein CASSNSPGQLSNQPQHF.

The J gene is TRBJ1-2, the V gene TRBV5-1; D gene uncertain. Trimming shortened V by 4 bases and J by 5 bases, and 27 bases separated the two germline ends. Germline V lookup: CDR1 SGHRS, CDR2 YFSETQ. The CDR3 runs 18 residues. Here the CDR3 DNA reads TGCGCCAGCAGCCTGAACCTACAGATACGTCCCTATATATATGGCTACACCTTC. Protein product: CASSLNLQIRPYIYGYTF.

The chain carries TRBV7-6 and TRBJ1-1; D not certain. Looked up from germline, CDR1 is SGHVS and CDR2 is FNYEAQ. V was pared by 3 bases and J by 0 bases, with 8 bases between. The CDR3 is 14 residues long. CDR3 residues: CASSLEALNTEAFF. CDR3 nucleotide sequence: TGTGCCAGCAGCTTGGAGGCGTTGAACACTGAAGCTTTCTTT.

The rearrangement uses TRBV11-1 and TRBJ2-5; TRBD2 might be the D (5 bases). The CDR3 contains 15 residues. V was cut by 2 bases and J by 5 bases, with 15 bases left in between. CDR1 is SGHAT and CDR2 is FQDESV in the germline V gene (reference sequence). For the CDR3, the DNA is TGTGCCAGCAGCTTAACCCGGACTTTCGGGGAGACCCAGTACTTC. As protein: CASSLTRTFGETQYF.

The chain recombines TRBV2 with TRBJ1-1; D possibly corresponds to TRBD1 (6 bases). The CDR3 covers 15 residues. Trimming shortened V by 8 bases and J by 2 bases, and 18 bases separated the two germline ends. The germline V gene encodes CDR1 SNHLY and CDR2 FYNNEI. The chain's CDR3 is CASATTGLLNTEAFF. The DNA for the CDR3 is TGTGCCAGCGCGACAACAGGGCTTTTAAACACTGAAGCTTTCTTT.